The rows below give T cell receptor beta chains drawn from one sample of a study of monozygotic twins with inflammatory bowel disease. TCRdb reprocessed the 5' RACE reads and reports one entry per CDR3 protein, with no DNA. The specimen's table records approximately 380,000 distinct CDR3 sequences. The material sequenced was blood. The receptors come from a human donor with ulcerative colitis or Crohn's disease, or a healthy co-twin of an affected twin (not recorded which). Both conserved end residues are part of each CDR3. The order of the fields is V gene, CDR3 length, J gene, CDR3 protein.

V gene: TRBV4-1
CDR3 length: 15
J gene: TRBJ2-7
CDR3 protein: CASSQEGLDTYEQYF

V gene: TRBV2
CDR3 length: 13
J gene: TRBJ2-7
CDR3 protein: CATSAGSFYEQYF

V gene: TRBV7-9
CDR3 length: 14
J gene: TRBJ2-7
CDR3 protein: CASSLDTGRDEQYF

V gene: TRBV7-2
CDR3 length: 17
J gene: TRBJ2-3
CDR3 protein: CASSLAIAGAGVETQYF

V gene: TRBV5-5
CDR3 length: 18
J gene: TRBJ2-7
CDR3 protein: CASSLAQQVGVRFHEQYF

V gene: TRBV30
CDR3 length: 14
J gene: TRBJ2-5
CDR3 protein: CAWSEIAGRETQYF

V gene: TRBV20-1
CDR3 length: 17
J gene: TRBJ2-2
CDR3 protein: CSARDSSGGANTGELFF

V gene: TRBV20-1
CDR3 length: 12
J gene: TRBJ1-1
CDR3 protein: CSAGGSGAEAFF

V gene: TRBV7-9
CDR3 length: 14
J gene: TRBJ2-7
CDR3 protein: CASSTGTAHYEQYF

V gene: TRBV28
CDR3 length: 15
J gene: TRBJ2-7
CDR3 protein: CASSSRTSGGGEQYF

V gene: TRBV7-9
CDR3 length: 15
J gene: TRBJ2-2
CDR3 protein: CASSFPGTATGELFF

V gene: TRBV4-3
CDR3 length: 14
J gene: TRBJ2-3
CDR3 protein: CASSQLAGGRGQYF

V gene: TRBV29-1
CDR3 length: 15
J gene: TRBJ2-1
CDR3 protein: CSVEIGGGFYNEQFF

V gene: TRBV7-9
CDR3 length: 13
J gene: TRBJ1-1
CDR3 protein: CASSRHGGTEAFF

V gene: TRBV4-2
CDR3 length: 17
J gene: TRBJ2-1
CDR3 protein: CASSQARLANYYNEQFF

V gene: TRBV4-3
CDR3 length: 15
J gene: TRBJ2-7
CDR3 protein: CASSQDGPGLNVRYF

V gene: TRBV5-1
CDR3 length: 16
J gene: TRBJ1-2
CDR3 protein: CASSLADRGLYYGYTF

V gene: TRBV7-3
CDR3 length: 16
J gene: TRBJ2-1
CDR3 protein: CASSLDPGRSYNEQFF

V gene: TRBV20-1
CDR3 length: 11
J gene: TRBJ2-3
CDR3 protein: CSATMPDTQYF

V gene: TRBV5-4
CDR3 length: 12
J gene: TRBJ2-3
CDR3 protein: CASREATDTQYF

V gene: TRBV5-1
CDR3 length: 16
J gene: TRBJ2-5
CDR3 protein: CASSSLAGRDQETQYF

V gene: TRBV7-2
CDR3 length: 17
J gene: TRBJ2-5
CDR3 protein: CASSLVVTSGAGETQYF

V gene: TRBV7-9
CDR3 length: 14
J gene: TRBJ1-4
CDR3 protein: CASSPGQGDEILFF

V gene: TRBV27
CDR3 length: 15
J gene: TRBJ2-7
CDR3 protein: CASSLATGKTYEQYF

V gene: TRBV6-1
CDR3 length: 14
J gene: TRBJ1-4
CDR3 protein: CASRPAGGGEKLFF

V gene: TRBV6-1
CDR3 length: 15
J gene: TRBJ2-3
CDR3 protein: CAGAGGAPSTDTQYF

V gene: TRBV6-5
CDR3 length: 15
J gene: TRBJ1-2
CDR3 protein: CASSYGVQGTYGYTF

V gene: TRBV20-1
CDR3 length: 16
J gene: TRBJ2-7
CDR3 protein: CSARGGTGSFDYEQYF

V gene: TRBV18
CDR3 length: 16
J gene: TRBJ1-5
CDR3 protein: CASSPPGTGSNQPQHF

V gene: TRBV20-1
CDR3 length: 15
J gene: TRBJ2-1
CDR3 protein: CSASGGQGSYNEQFF

V gene: TRBV12-3/TRBV12-4
CDR3 length: 15
J gene: TRBJ2-3
CDR3 protein: CASSFTALRGITQYF

V gene: TRBV6-2/TRBV6-3
CDR3 length: 14
J gene: TRBJ1-1
CDR3 protein: CASSYTGKNTEAFF

V gene: TRBV29-1
CDR3 length: 14
J gene: TRBJ2-1
CDR3 protein: CSVARGELYNEQFF

V gene: TRBV5-4
CDR3 length: 15
J gene: TRBJ1-1
CDR3 protein: CASSWADRANTEAFF

V gene: TRBV11-2
CDR3 length: 13
J gene: TRBJ2-7
CDR3 protein: CASSLQATYEQYF

V gene: TRBV7-2
CDR3 length: 13
J gene: TRBJ2-2
CDR3 protein: CASSRDNTGELFF

V gene: TRBV3-1
CDR3 length: 14
J gene: TRBJ1-1
CDR3 protein: CASSQGTANTEAFF

V gene: TRBV7-2
CDR3 length: 15
J gene: TRBJ1-3
CDR3 protein: CASSLQQGGGNTIYF

V gene: TRBV18
CDR3 length: 12
J gene: TRBJ2-4
CDR3 protein: CASSPSVNIQYF

V gene: TRBV27
CDR3 length: 17
J gene: TRBJ2-6
CDR3 protein: CASSFGQGASGANVLTF

V gene: TRBV12-3/TRBV12-4
CDR3 length: 17
J gene: TRBJ2-1
CDR3 protein: CASSLALWPGEANEQFF

V gene: TRBV3-1
CDR3 length: 16
J gene: TRBJ2-3
CDR3 protein: CASSRNGLLATDTQYF

V gene: TRBV28
CDR3 length: 17
J gene: TRBJ2-3
CDR3 protein: CASSREGPGPRTDTQYF

V gene: TRBV5-5
CDR3 length: 13
J gene: TRBJ1-2
CDR3 protein: CASSLAADSGYTF

V gene: TRBV7-2
CDR3 length: 17
J gene: TRBJ1-2
CDR3 protein: CASIPSFWDRGNYGYTF

V gene: TRBV7-2
CDR3 length: 16
J gene: TRBJ1-6
CDR3 protein: CASSSRTSGSNSPLHF

V gene: TRBV10-3
CDR3 length: 16
J gene: TRBJ1-5
CDR3 protein: CAISEYAGYSNQPQHF

V gene: TRBV25-1
CDR3 length: 16
J gene: TRBJ2-3
CDR3 protein: CASSPPSRGHTDTQYF

V gene: TRBV7-7
CDR3 length: 16
J gene: TRBJ2-2
CDR3 protein: CASSPGRNLRPGELFF